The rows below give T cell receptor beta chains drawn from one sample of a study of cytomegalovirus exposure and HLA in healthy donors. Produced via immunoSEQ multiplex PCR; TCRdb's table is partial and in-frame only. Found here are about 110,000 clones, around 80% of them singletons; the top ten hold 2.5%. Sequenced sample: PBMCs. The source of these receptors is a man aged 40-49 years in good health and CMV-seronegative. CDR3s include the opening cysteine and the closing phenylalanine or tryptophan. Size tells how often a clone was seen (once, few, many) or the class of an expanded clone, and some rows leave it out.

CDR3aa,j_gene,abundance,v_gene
CASSFGTGVNSPLHF,TRBJ1-6,NA,TRBV6-5
CASSYGGGTGTSPLHF,TRBJ1-6,NA,TRBV9
CASSQAGGGETQYF,TRBJ2-5,NA,TRBV4-2
CASSIDGGGAHNEQFF,TRBJ2-1,NA,TRBV19
CASSGVGINSGNTIYF,TRBJ1-3,NA,TRBV27
CASSSVGPDLGYTF,TRBJ1-2,once,TRBV18
CASTSNYRSFYEKLFF,TRBJ1-4,NA,TRBV2
CASSRVGAGDYEQYF,TRBJ2-7,NA,TRBV19
CASSEAILAGSGEQFF,TRBJ2-1,NA,TRBV6-1
CASSEAGTGGYEQYF,TRBJ2-7,many,TRBV6-1
CASSLVLGTGETQYF,TRBJ2-5,NA,TRBV7-9
CASSPLSGGGTEAFF,TRBJ1-1,NA,TRBV6-5
CASSPTGGRETQYF,TRBJ2-5,NA,TRBV7-9
CASSPRTGSYNEQFF,TRBJ2-1,once,TRBV7-8
CASSLAGPYNEQFF,TRBJ2-1,NA,TRBV7-2
CASSFPGQGASNTGELFF,TRBJ2-2,NA,TRBV7-9
CASSIGQGGWGIEAFF,TRBJ1-1,few,TRBV5-1
CASSFGLAGETQYF,TRBJ2-5,NA,TRBV7-9
CATGQGPGELFF,TRBJ2-2,few,TRBV19
CASSASSGGVLYGNTIYF,TRBJ1-3,NA,TRBV7-2
CASSLGPQGGGNYEQYF,NA,NA,TRBV7-2
CAISVGGTVSTIYF,TRBJ1-3,NA,TRBV10-3
CASSLVGRAASNQPQHF,TRBJ1-5,NA,TRBV11-3
CASSLGGQGALKLDNEQFF,TRBJ2-1,NA,TRBV5-1
CASSYLGRGETQYF,TRBJ2-5,NA,TRBV6-6
CASSQVFYGAGGPNTGELFF,TRBJ2-2,NA,TRBV4-1
CASSEGTGAGRDTQYF,TRBJ2-3,NA,TRBV6-1